This T cell receptor beta chain was recovered during a study of blood T cell repertoires in COVID-19. Only one count was recorded for this clone. The method was immunoSEQ multiplex PCR; TCRdb's version includes in-frame clones alone and lacks a portion of them. This sample has some 200,000 clones; about four fifths occur once, and the top ten carry 4.8%. The participants were between roughly 18 and 100 years old and came from under 25 US areas. Grouping used clinical history reported by participants in a survey and questionnaire. Exposed participants came across a COVID-19 case within 2 weeks before study entry. What was sequenced was PBMCs or T cells enriched from blood (not recorded which). The sequence was obtained from a woman between 50 and 59 years old who had been exposed to COVID-19.

The CDR3 nucleotides are TGTGCCATCAGTGAGTCTAAGGGGCGGGGGACAGATACGCAGTATTTT. It yields the protein CAISESKGRGTDTQYF. The chain carries TRBV10-3 and TRBJ2-3; 7 bases fit TRBD2. CDR3 length: 16 amino acids. Germline CDR1 ENHRY, CDR2 SYGVKD. Losses at the gene ends were 0 bases for V and 3 bases for J; bases not matched to a gene: 6.